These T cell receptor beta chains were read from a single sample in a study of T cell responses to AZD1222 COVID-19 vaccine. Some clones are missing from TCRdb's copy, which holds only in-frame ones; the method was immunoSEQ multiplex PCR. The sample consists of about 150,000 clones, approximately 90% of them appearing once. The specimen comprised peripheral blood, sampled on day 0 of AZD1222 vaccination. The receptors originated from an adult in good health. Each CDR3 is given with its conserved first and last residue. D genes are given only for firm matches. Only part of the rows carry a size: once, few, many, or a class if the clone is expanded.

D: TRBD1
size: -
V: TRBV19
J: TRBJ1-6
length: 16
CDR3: CASSTFGTGGNSPLHF
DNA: TGTGCCAGTAGTACCTTCGGGACAGGGGGAAACTCACCCCTCCACTTT

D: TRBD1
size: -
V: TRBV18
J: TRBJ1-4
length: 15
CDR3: CASSPRGTANEKLFF
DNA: TGTGCCAGCTCACCACGAGGGACAGCTAATGAAAAACTGTTTTTT

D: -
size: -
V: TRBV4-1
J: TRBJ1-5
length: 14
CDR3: CASSQDSQARPQHF
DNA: TGCGCCAGCAGCCAAGATTCCCAAGCCCGGCCCCAACATTTT

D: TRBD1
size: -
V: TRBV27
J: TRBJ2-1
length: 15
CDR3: CASSSRDRGWDEQFF
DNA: TGTGCCAGCAGTTCCCGGGACAGGGGTTGGGATGAGCAGTTCTTC

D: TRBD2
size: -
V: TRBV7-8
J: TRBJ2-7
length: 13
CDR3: CASNHREEDEQYF
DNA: TGTGCCAGCAACCACCGGGAGGAGGACGAGCAGTACTTC

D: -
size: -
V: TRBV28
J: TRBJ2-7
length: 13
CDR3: CASSFWLKYEQYF
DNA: TGTGCCAGCAGTTTTTGGCTCAAATACGAGCAGTACTTC

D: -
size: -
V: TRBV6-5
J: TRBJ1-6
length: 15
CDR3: CASSYGPDLNSPLHF
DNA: TGTGCCAGCAGTTACGGACCGGATCTTAATTCACCCCTCCACTTT

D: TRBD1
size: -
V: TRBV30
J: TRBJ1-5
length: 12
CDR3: CAWNEGAQPQHF
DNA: TGTGCCTGGAATGAGGGGGCTCAGCCCCAGCATTTT

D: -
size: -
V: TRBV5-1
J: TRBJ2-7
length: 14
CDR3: CASSLFAGLYEQYF
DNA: TGCGCCAGCAGCTTGTTTGCCGGTCTCTACGAGCAGTACTTC

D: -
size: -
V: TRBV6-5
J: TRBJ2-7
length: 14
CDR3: CASNYRPREDEQYF
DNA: TGTGCCAGCAATTACCGACCCCGGGAAGACGAGCAGTACTTC

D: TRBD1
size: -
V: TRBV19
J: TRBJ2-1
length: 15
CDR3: CASSPWTGGWNEQFF
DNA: TGTGCCAGTAGTCCCTGGACAGGGGGCTGGAATGAGCAGTTCTTC

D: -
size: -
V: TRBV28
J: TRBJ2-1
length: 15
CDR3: CASSPRGRPGDEQFF
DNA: TGTGCCAGCAGTCCACGGGGGCGCCCGGGGGATGAGCAGTTCTTC

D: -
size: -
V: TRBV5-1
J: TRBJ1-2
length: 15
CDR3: CASSQASTRTYGYTF
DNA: TGCGCCAGCAGCCAGGCCTCGACACGAACCTATGGCTACACCTTC

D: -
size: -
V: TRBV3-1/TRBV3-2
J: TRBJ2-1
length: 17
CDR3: CASSQDVSDIPYNEQFF
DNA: TGTGCCAGCAGCCAAGATGTTTCCGACATACCTTACAATGAGCAGTTCTTC

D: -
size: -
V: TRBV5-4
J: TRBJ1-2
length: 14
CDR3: CASSPKSVNYGYTF
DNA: TGTGCCAGCAGCCCCAAGTCAGTTAACTATGGCTACACCTTC

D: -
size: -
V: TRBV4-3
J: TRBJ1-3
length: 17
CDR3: CASSPSPWGLSGNTIYF
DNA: TGCGCCAGCAGCCCTTCTCCCTGGGGCCTCTCTGGAAACACCATATATTTT

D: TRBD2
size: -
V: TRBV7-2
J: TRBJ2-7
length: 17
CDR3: CASSLAWGTSGSYEQYF
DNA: TGTGCCAGCAGCTTAGCCTGGGGTACTAGCGGGAGTTACGAGCAGTACTTC

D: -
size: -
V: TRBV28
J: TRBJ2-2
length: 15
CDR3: CASSATTGFTGELFF
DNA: TGTGCCAGCAGTGCAACCACAGGTTTCACCGGGGAGCTGTTTTTT

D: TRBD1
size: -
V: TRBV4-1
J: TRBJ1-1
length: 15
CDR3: CASSQDETGTTEAFF
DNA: TGCGCCAGCAGCCAAGACGAGACAGGGACCACTGAAGCTTTCTTT

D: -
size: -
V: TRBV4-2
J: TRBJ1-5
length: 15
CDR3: CASSLSKGSNQPQHF
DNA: TGTGCCAGCAGCCTCTCGAAGGGGAGCAATCAGCCCCAGCATTTT

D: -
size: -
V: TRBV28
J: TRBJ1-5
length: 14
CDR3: CASTNTESNQPQHF
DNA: TGTGCCAGCACCAATACAGAGAGCAATCAGCCCCAGCATTTT

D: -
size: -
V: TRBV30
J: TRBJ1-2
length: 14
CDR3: CAWSVLPAGYGYTF
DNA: TGTGCCTGGAGTGTGTTACCCGCCGGCTATGGCTACACCTTC

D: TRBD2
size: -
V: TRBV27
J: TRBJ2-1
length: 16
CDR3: CASSELAGLSKSEQFF
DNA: TGTGCCAGCAGTGAACTAGCGGGACTGTCTAAGTCTGAGCAGTTCTTC

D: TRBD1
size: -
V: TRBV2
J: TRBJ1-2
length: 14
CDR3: CASKGTGDNYGYTF
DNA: TGTGCCAGCAAAGGGACAGGGGACAACTATGGCTACACCTTC

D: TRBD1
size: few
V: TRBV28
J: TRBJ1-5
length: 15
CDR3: CASSPGTGAIQPQHF
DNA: TGTGCCAGCAGTCCCGGGACAGGGGCTATCCAGCCCCAGCATTTT

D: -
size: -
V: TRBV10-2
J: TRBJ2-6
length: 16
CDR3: CASSLDRRSGANVLTF
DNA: TGCGCCAGCAGCTTAGACCGCCGCTCTGGGGCCAACGTCCTGACTTTC

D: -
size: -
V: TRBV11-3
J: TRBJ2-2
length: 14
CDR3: CASSSEGRTGELFF
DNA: TGTGCCAGCAGCTCAGAAGGCAGGACCGGGGAGCTGTTTTTT

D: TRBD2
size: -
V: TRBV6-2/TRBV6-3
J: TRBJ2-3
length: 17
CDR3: CASSYSTSGESTDTQYF
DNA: TGTGCCAGCAGTTACTCTACTAGCGGGGAAAGCACAGATACGCAGTATTTT

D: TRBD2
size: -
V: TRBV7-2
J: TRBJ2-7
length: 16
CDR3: CASSLERAGGGYEQYF
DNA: TGTGCCAGCAGCTTAGAGAGAGCGGGAGGCGGCTACGAGCAGTACTTC

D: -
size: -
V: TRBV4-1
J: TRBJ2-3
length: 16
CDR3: CASSYDGLLDTDTQYF
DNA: TGCGCCAGCAGCTACGATGGTCTACTAGACACAGATACGCAGTATTTT

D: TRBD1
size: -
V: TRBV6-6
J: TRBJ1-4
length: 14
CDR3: CASSWGTGNEKLFF
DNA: TGTGCCAGCAGTTGGGGGACAGGGAATGAAAAACTGTTTTTT

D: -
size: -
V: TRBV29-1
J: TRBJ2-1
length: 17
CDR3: CSVEGRDSVSSYNEQFF
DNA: TGCAGCGTTGAGGGAAGGGATAGCGTGAGCTCCTACAATGAGCAGTTCTTC

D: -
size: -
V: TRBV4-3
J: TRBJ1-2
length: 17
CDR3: CASSQTAWGPDPYGYTF
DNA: TGCGCCAGCAGCCAAACCGCCTGGGGGCCGGATCCCTATGGCTACACCTTC

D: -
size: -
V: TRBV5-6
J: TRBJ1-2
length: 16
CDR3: CASSLVRQAPLKGYTF
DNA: TGTGCCAGCAGCTTGGTTAGGCAGGCTCCTCTAAAAGGCTACACCTTC

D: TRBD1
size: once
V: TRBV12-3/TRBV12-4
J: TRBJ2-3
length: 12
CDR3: CASSPRGDTQYF
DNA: TGTGCCAGCAGTCCCAGGGGGGATACGCAGTATTTT

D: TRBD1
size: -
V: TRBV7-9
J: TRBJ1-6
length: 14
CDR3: CASSPGQGSSPLHF
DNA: TGTGCCAGCAGCCCAGGACAGGGGAGTTCACCCCTCCACTTT

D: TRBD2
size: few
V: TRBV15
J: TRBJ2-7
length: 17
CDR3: CATSREPTSGRFYEQYF
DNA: TGTGCCACCAGCAGAGAACCGACTAGCGGGAGGTTTTACGAGCAGTACTTC

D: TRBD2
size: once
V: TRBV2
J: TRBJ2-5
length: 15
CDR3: CASSVGLAIVETQYF
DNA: TGTGCCAGCAGTGTCGGACTAGCGATAGTGGAGACCCAGTACTTC

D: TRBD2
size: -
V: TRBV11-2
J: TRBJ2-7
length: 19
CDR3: CASSLDLPLAGERWDEQYF
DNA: TGTGCCAGCAGCTTAGATCTCCCGCTAGCGGGAGAGAGGTGGGACGAGCAGTACTTC

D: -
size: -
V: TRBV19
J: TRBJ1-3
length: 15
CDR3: CASSRTRYSGNTIYF
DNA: TGTGCCAGTAGTAGGACACGCTACTCTGGAAACACCATATATTTT

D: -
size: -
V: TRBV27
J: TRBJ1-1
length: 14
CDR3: CACRSILGDTEAFF
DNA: TGTGCCTGCCGATCTATTCTAGGGGACACTGAAGCTTTCTTT

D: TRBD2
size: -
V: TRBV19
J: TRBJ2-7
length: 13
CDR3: CASRVSGTNEQYF
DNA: TGTGCCAGTAGGGTTAGCGGGACCAACGAGCAGTACTTC

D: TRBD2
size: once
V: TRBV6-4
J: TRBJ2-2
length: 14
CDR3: CASSGTSNTGELFF
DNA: TGTGCCAGCAGTGGGACTAGTAACACCGGGGAGCTGTTTTTT

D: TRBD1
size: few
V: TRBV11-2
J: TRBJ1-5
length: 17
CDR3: CASSLTGGPTGNQPQHF
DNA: TGTGCCAGCAGCCTGACAGGGGGCCCTACGGGCAATCAGCCCCAGCATTTT

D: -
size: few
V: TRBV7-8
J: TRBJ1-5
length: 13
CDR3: CASSLDRNQPQHF
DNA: TGTGCCAGCAGCTTAGACAGAAATCAGCCCCAGCATTTT

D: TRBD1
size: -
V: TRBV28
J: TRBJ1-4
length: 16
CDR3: CASSGPRTGVYEKLFF
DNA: TGTGCCAGCAGTGGACCTCGGACAGGGGTCTATGAAAAACTGTTTTTT

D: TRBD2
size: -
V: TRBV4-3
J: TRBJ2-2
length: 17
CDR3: CASSHGLAGVGTGELFF
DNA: TGCGCCAGCAGCCACGGACTAGCGGGAGTTGGAACCGGGGAGCTGTTTTTT

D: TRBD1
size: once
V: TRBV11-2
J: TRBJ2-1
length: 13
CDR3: CASSYRGSNEQFF
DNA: TGTGCCAGCAGCTACAGGGGTAGCAATGAGCAGTTCTTC

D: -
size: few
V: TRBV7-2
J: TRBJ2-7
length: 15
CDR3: CASSALLAFPYEQYF
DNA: TGTGCCAGCAGCGCTCTCCTAGCGTTCCCCTACGAGCAGTACTTC